In this sample, the clone carrying this T cell receptor (beta chain) turned up many times. What it binds is unknown. Other DNA sequences from this sample encode an identical CDR3 as well. Naive, central memory, regulatory and stem cell-like memory cells within the CD4+ compartment were sorted using CD45RO/CCR7/CD25/CD127/CD95/CD27. Purity (above 95%) was reached by all sorted populations. The V gene lost 8 bases and the J gene lost 4 bases, with 11 bases spanning the gap. CDR3 length: 13 residues. The germline CDR1 and CDR2 sequences are SNHLY and FYNNEI. This sample is drawn from a study of beta chain features in type 1 diabetes. Points from the study as a whole: There was a moderate but significant shortening of TCRB CDR3s in all four CD4+ subsets of Type 1 diabetes patients. A closer apparent resemblance between naive, central memory and Treg TCRB repertoires was seen in patients than in healthy donors.

All of the isolated RNA was reverse transcribed, so expressed TCRB transcripts were sequenced. Method: immunoSEQ multiplex PCR; TCRdb's copy keeps in-frame clones and lacks some. Of almost 350,000 clones listed, roughly 9% were seen once; the top ten hold 1%. This sequence originates from a man between 25 and 39 years old with type 1 diabetes. The chain uses TRBV2 and TRBJ1-4, with D maybe TRBD1 (5 bases). Sequencing was carried out using central memory CD4+ T cells from blood. In nucleotides, the CDR3 is TGTGCCAGCTCCAGGGACCATAATGAAAAACTGTTTTTT. Translating gives CASSRDHNEKLFF.